One and the same sample provided the 20 T cell receptor beta chains below, sequenced in a study of T cells in localized non-small cell lung cancer. The data were produced by immunoSEQ multiplex PCR, yet TCRdb's version contains in-frame clones alone and is incomplete. The data contain tens of thousands of clones, 86% of them singletons. The sample here was peripheral blood mononuclear cells, taken before any cancer treatment. These receptors all stem from a male donor aged 60 or older with stage II lung adenocarcinoma.

This rearrangement joins TRBV9 to TRBJ2-5, with D unclear. V was pared by 2 bases and J by 7 bases, with 15 bases between. CDR1 and CDR2 from the germline V gene are SGDLS and YYNGEE. The CDR3 is 14 amino acids. The CDR3 DNA is TGTGCCAGCAGCGTGGGCGGCCCCCCGGCGACCCAGTACTTC. This codes for CASSVGGPPATQYF.

The chain uses TRBV5-1 and TRBJ1-1; 8 bases agree with TRBD1. CDR3 size: 15 residues. With 4 bases clipped from V and 1 base from J, the junction kept 6 bases outside the gene matches. Per germline, CDR1 SGHRS and CDR2 YFSETQ. The CDR3 DNA follows: TGCGCCAGCAGCGATGGGACAGGATCGAACACTGAAGCTTTCTTT. Its protein product is CASSDGTGSNTEAFF.

The rearrangement links TRBV18 to TRBJ1-2, with D possibly being TRBD1 (5 bases). The germline V gene encodes CDR1 KGHSH and CDR2 LQKENI. V was trimmed by 0 bases and J by 4 bases, leaving 9 bases between them. The CDR3 runs 14 residues. The CDR3 reads CASSPPGGVYGYTF. DNA of the CDR3: TGTGCCAGCTCACCACCCGGAGGGGTCTATGGCTACACCTTC.

The J gene is TRBJ1-2, the V gene TRBV28; D may be TRBD1 (5 bases). Trimming took 11 bases from V and 6 from J, leaving 22 bases between them. CDR1 is MDHEN, CDR2 SYDVKM, per germline. The CDR3 runs to 14 residues. CDR3 amino acids: CAGAQAAQEDGYTF. The CDR3 region has the DNA TGTGCCGGGGCTCAGGCCGCCCAAGAGGATGGCTACACCTTC.

The rearrangement links TRBV5-1 to TRBJ2-1, with 9 bases identical to TRBD2. Germline V gene sequence: CDR1 SGHRS, CDR2 YFSETQ. The CDR3 is 17 residues long. Trimming took 0 bases from V and 0 from J; bases not matched to a gene: 4. This chain's CDR3 is CASSLDPAGGSYNEQFF. The CDR3 DNA reads TGCGCCAGCAGCTTGGATCCAGCGGGGGGCTCCTACAATGAGCAGTTCTTC.

The V gene is TRBV7-9, the J gene TRBJ1-1; 7 nucleotides match TRBD1. The CDR3 has 12 residues. The V gene's germline CDR1 is SEHNR and CDR2 FQNEAQ (reference sequence). V trimming: 3 bases; J trimming: 11 bases; junction bases outside the gene matches: 6. CDR3 nucleotide sequence: TGTGCCAGCAGCTTCGGACAGGACCGGGCTTTCTTT. It is translated as CASSFGQDRAFF. The whole variable domain, filled in from reference TRBV7-9 and TRBJ1-1, reads DTGVSQNPRHKITKRGQNVTFRCDPISEHNRLYWYRQTLGQGPEFLTYFQNEAQLEKSRLLSDRFSAERPKGSFSTLEIQRTEQGDSAMYLCASSFGQDRAFFGQGTRLTVV.

The V and J genes are TRBV30 and TRBJ1-4; D unclear. Trimming removed 0 bases at V and 5 bases at J, with 7 bases between. The CDR3 covers 13 residues. The germline V gene has CDR1 GTSNPN and CDR2 SVGIG (reference sequence). This CDR3 is CAWSVGGNEKLFF. In DNA form, the CDR3 reads TGTGCCTGGAGTGTAGGAGGGAATGAAAAACTGTTTTTT.

V is TRBV18 and J is TRBJ2-2, with 7 bases lining up with TRBD2. This CDR3 spans 14 amino acids. CDR1 KGHSH and CDR2 LQKENI come from the germline V gene. V shed 4 bases and J 6 bases; nucleotides not matched to a gene: 5. CDR3 in DNA: TGTGCCAGCTCACTAACGGGGGGACCCGGGGAGCTGTTTTTT. It codes for CASSLTGGPGELFF. Full variable domain (missing parts from reference TRBV18 and TRBJ2-2): NAGVMQNPRHLVRRRGQEARLRCSPMKGHSHVYWYRQLPEEGLKFMVYLQKENIIDESGMPKERFSAEFPKEGPSILRIQQVVRGDSAAYFCASSLTGGPGELFFGEGSRLTVL.

This chain joins TRBV7-9 and TRBJ1-2; 7 positions agree with TRBD1. The CDR3 has 15 amino acids. CDR1 and CDR2 from the germline V gene are SEHNR and FQNEAQ (reference sequence). The V gene end was trimmed by 6 bases and the J gene end by 8 bases; junction bases not matched to a gene: 15. The CDR3 region is CASRSTGEIPHGYTF. CDR3 in DNA: TGTGCCAGCAGATCTACAGGGGAAATCCCCCACGGCTACACCTTC.

This sequence joins TRBV28 and TRBJ1-1; 11 nucleotides agree with TRBD1. Per the germline V gene, CDR1 is MDHEN and CDR2 is SYDVKM. With V trimmed by 3 bases and J by 14 bases, 11 bases remained unmatched. This CDR3 has 14 amino acids. CDR3 DNA sequence: TGTGCCAGCAGTTTGGGACAGGGGGATTTTAAGTCCTTCTTT. As protein: CASSLGQGDFKSFF.

Written as DNA, the CDR3 is TGTGCCAGCAGCGTCCTAGCGGGCCGCTCCTACGAGCAGTACTTC. It translates to CASSVLAGRSYEQYF. The chain recombines TRBV9 with TRBJ2-7, with 8 nucleotides matching TRBD2. Per the germline V gene, CDR1 is SGDLS and CDR2 is YYNGEE. The V gene end was trimmed by 2 bases and the J gene end by 0 bases; junction bases not matched to a gene: 4. This CDR3 spans 15 amino acids.

J is TRBJ2-5 and V is TRBV6-1; 8 bases are shared with TRBD1. This CDR3 has 15 residues. V dropped 6 bases and J dropped 4; count of bases not matched to a gene: 10. Germline V gene sequence: CDR1 MNHNS, CDR2 SASEGT. The DNA of the CDR3 is TGTGCCAGCAGGGAGGACAGGGAAGGAGGAGAGACCCAGTACTTC. It yields the protein CASREDREGGETQYF.

The chain is built from TRBV27 and TRBJ2-7, with a tentative D call TRBD2 (5 bases). Trimming took 2 bases from V and 7 from J, leaving 24 bases between them. The CDR3 has 17 residues. The germline CDR1 and CDR2 sequences are MNHEY and SMNVEV (reference sequence). The DNA for the CDR3 is TGTGCCAGCAGTTTAGGAGGTCCAGGATCGCGATTAGCTGAGCAGTACTTC. Translating gives CASSLGGPGSRLAEQYF.

As to this clone: Different DNA sequences within this sample yield the same CDR3. The CDR3 sequence: CASSFGGNQPQHF. CDR3 in DNA: TGTGCCAGCAGCTTCGGGGGAAATCAGCCCCAGCATTTT. V gene TRBV7-8 combines with J gene TRBJ1-5, with D possibly TRBD1 on 5 matching bases. V was cut by 3 bases and J by 4 bases, with 7 bases left in between. Germline CDR1 reads SGHVS; CDR2 reads FQNEAQ. The CDR3 covers 13 residues.

The chain couples TRBV7-9 to TRBJ1-2; D is undetermined. Trimming left V 4 bases short and J 2 bases short, with 2 bases between. CDR1 and CDR2 (germline): SEHNR, FQNEAQ (reference sequence). The CDR3 is 11 residues long. The CDR3 region is CASSSNYGYTF. Written as DNA, the CDR3 is TGTGCCAGCAGCTCAAACTATGGCTACACCTTC.

The rearrangement links TRBV18 to TRBJ1-1; TRBD1 aligns across 7 bases. V was clipped by 2 bases and J by 0 bases; unmatched bases: 12. CDR1 KGHSH and CDR2 LQKENI come from the germline V gene. The CDR3 spans 18 residues. CDR3 sequence: CASSPRTGPPLMNTEAFF. CDR3 DNA sequence: TGTGCCAGCTCACCAAGGACAGGTCCTCCTTTAATGAACACTGAAGCTTTCTTT.

The J gene is TRBJ2-3, the V gene TRBV19, with D perhaps TRBD2 (6 bases). The germline V gene encodes CDR1 LNHDA and CDR2 SQIVND (reference sequence). V shed 9 bases and J shed 2 bases, with 18 bases lying between them. This CDR3 is built from 15 residues. For the CDR3, the DNA is TGTGCCAGCACCGTCCGGGACTTCCCCACAGATACGCAGTATTTT. Translated, it gives CASTVRDFPTDTQYF.

This clone was observed a single time. The chain has TRBV7-6 and TRBJ2-6; tentative D call: TRBD2 (5 bases). The germline V gene encodes CDR1 SGHVS and CDR2 FNYEAQ. This CDR3 has 16 amino acids. V dropped 5 bases and J dropped 4 bases, with 15 bases sitting between them. CDR3 coding DNA: TGTGCCAGCAGCCCCCCTACGGGAAACGGGGCCAACGTCCTGACTTTC. This gives the protein CASSPPTGNGANVLTF.

V and J are TRBV15 and TRBJ2-1; a possible D gene is TRBD2 (6 bases). V lost 1 base and J 7 bases, leaving 8 bases between the germline ends. Germline values: CDR1 LNHNV, CDR2 YYDKDF (reference sequence). CDR3 length equals 13 residues. CDR3 nucleotide sequence: TGTGCCACCAGCAGAGGGGGGGAAAATGAGCAGTTCTTC. This translates into CATSRGGENEQFF.

This chain connects TRBV29-1 to TRBJ2-5, with 14 positions matching TRBD2. Germline assignment: CDR1 SQVTM and CDR2 ANQGSEA. The CDR3 contains 13 residues. The junction had 3 bases not matched to a gene; V was cut back by 7 bases and J by 5 bases. The CDR3 region is CSAGTSGSETQYF. The CDR3 bases are TGCAGCGCCGGGACTAGCGGGAGCGAGACCCAGTACTTC.